This paragraph covers one TCR beta chain sequence. The data belong to a study of shared clonotypes between healthy human individuals. The repertoire was sequenced with immunoSEQ multiplex PCR; TCRdb's copy has only in-frame clones and lacks some. The profile shows just over 2,000,000 clones, over 85% of them singletons. What was sequenced was naive CD4+ T cells sorted from blood. The subset was: CD45RA+ positively selected. The sequence was obtained from a man between 18 and 29 years old in good health.

This CDR3 reads CASSPRGTGELFF. The CDR3 DNA is TGTGCCAGTAGTCCCAGGGGAACCGGGGAGCTGTTTTTT. The chain is built from TRBV19 and TRBJ2-2, with D possibly being TRBD1 (6 bases). Germline assignment: CDR1 LNHDA and CDR2 SQIVND (reference sequence). The CDR3 is 13 amino acids. The ends were cut back, 5 bases at V and 5 bases at J, with 9 bases in the middle.